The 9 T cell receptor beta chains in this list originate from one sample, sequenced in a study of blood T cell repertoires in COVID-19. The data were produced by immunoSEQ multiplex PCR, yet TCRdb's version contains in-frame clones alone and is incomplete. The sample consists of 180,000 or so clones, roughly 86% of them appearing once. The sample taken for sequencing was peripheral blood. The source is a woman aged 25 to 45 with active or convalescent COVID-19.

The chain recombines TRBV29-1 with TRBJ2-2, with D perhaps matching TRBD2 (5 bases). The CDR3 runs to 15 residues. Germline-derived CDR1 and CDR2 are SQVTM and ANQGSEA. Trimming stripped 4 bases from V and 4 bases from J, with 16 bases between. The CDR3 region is CSVVVLDVGTGELFF. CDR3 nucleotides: TGCAGCGTTGTTGTACTAGACGTGGGCACCGGGGAGCTGTTTTTT.

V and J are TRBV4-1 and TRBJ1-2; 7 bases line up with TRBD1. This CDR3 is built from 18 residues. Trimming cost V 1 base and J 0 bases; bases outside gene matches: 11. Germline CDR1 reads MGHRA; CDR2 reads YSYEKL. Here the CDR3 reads CASSQGGTAGIANYGYTF. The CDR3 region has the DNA TGCGCCAGCAGCCAAGGGGGGACAGCTGGAATAGCTAACTATGGCTACACCTTC.

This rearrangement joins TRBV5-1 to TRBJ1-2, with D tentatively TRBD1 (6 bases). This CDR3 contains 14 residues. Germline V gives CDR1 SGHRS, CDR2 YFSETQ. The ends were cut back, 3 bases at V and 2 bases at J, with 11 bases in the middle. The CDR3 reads CASSSTGANYGYTF. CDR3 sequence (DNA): TGCGCCAGCAGCTCGACAGGAGCCAACTATGGCTACACCTTC. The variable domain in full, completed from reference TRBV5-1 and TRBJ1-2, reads KAGVTQTPRYLIKTRGQQVTLSCSPISGHRSVSWYQQTPGQGLQFLFEYFSETQRNKGNFPGRFSGRQFSNSRSEMNVSTLELGDSALYLCASSSTGANYGYTFGSGTRLTVV.

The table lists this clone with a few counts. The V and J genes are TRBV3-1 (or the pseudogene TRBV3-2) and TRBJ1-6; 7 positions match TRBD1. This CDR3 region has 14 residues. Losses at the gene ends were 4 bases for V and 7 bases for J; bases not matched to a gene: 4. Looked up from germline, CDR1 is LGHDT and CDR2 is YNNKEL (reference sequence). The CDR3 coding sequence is TGTGCCAGCAGCCGAGGGGGCAAAAATTCACCCCTCCACTTT. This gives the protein CASSRGGKNSPLHF.

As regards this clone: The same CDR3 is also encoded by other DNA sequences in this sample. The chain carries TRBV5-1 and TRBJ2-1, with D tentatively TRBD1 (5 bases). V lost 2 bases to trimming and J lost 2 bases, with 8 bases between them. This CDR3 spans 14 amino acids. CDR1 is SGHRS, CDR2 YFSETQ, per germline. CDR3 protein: CASSLPGTYNEQFF. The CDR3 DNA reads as TGCGCCAGCAGCTTACCAGGGACCTACAATGAGCAGTTCTTC.

CDR3 sequence reads: CASSFQGQYEQYF. As DNA, the CDR3 is TGTGCCAGCAGTTTTCAGGGACAGTACGAGCAGTACTTC. The V gene is TRBV27, the J gene TRBJ2-7; TRBD1 aligns across 7 bases. The trim removed 3 bases at V and 4 bases at J, leaving 3 bases unmatched. This CDR3 region has 13 residues. Germline V CDR1 and CDR2: MNHEY, SMNVEV (reference sequence).

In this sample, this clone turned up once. The CDR3 nucleotides read TGTGCCAGTAGTATAGCTGGGACAGGGGTTTATAATTCACCCCTCCACTTT. This sequence encodes CASSIAGTGVYNSPLHF. The chain carries TRBV19 and TRBJ1-6; TRBD1 aligns across 10 bases. The CDR3 is made up of 17 amino acids. V was clipped by 1 base and J by 4 bases; unmatched bases: 4. The germline gives CDR1 LNHDA, CDR2 SQIVND (reference sequence).

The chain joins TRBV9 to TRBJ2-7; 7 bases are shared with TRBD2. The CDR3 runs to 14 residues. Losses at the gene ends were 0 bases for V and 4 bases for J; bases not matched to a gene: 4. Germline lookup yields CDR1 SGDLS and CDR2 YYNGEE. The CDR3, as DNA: TGTGCCAGCAGCGTAGCGGCTAGCGGTTACGAGCAGTACTTC. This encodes CASSVAASGYEQYF.

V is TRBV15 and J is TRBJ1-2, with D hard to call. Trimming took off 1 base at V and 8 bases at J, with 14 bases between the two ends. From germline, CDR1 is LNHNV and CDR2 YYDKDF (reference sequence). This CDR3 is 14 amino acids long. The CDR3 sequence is CATSRADGIGGYTF. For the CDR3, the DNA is TGTGCCACCAGCAGAGCGGACGGGATTGGGGGCTACACCTTC.